Below, 15 T cell receptor beta chains from the same sample are listed, as sequenced in a study of shared T cell receptors in the human thymus. Libraries were prepared by immunoSEQ multiplex PCR; TCRdb keeps only in-frame clonotypes and omits some of them. Here the sample spans around 340,000 clones, about 95% being singletons. The sequencing input was thymocytes. Every receptor here comes from a human donor.

The CDR3: CATSRDRWDRENEKLFF. CDR3 bases: TGTGCCACCAGCAGAGATCGATGGGACAGGGAAAATGAAAAACTGTTTTTT. V gene TRBV15 combines with J gene TRBJ1-4; TRBD1 aligns across 9 bases. V shed 0 bases, J shed 5 bases, and the junction held 7 bases outside the gene matches. Germline assignment: CDR1 LNHNV and CDR2 YYDKDF (reference sequence). The length of the CDR3 is 17 residues.

CDR3 in amino acids: CASSQVGQPYGYTF. The CDR3 DNA is TGTGCCAGCAGCCAAGTAGGACAGCCTTATGGCTACACCTTC. The chain has TRBV14 and TRBJ1-2; D may be TRBD1 (6 bases). Trimming shortened V by 1 base and J by 5 bases, and 11 bases separated the two germline ends. Germline CDR1 is SGHDN and CDR2 is FVKESK. There are 14 residues in the CDR3.

V gene TRBV10-2 combines with J gene TRBJ2-5, with 13 bases identical to TRBD2. The germline V gene has CDR1 WSHSY and CDR2 SAAADI. V was clipped by 3 bases and J by 4 bases; unmatched bases: 5. CDR3 length: 16 residues. This chain's CDR3 is CASSERTSGSGETQYF. In DNA form, the CDR3 reads TGCGCCAGCAGTGAAAGGACTAGCGGGAGTGGAGAGACCCAGTACTTC.

The rearrangement joins TRBV7-9 to TRBJ2-7; D remains ambiguous. CDR3 length: 15 amino acids. Looked up from germline, CDR1 is SEHNR and CDR2 is FQNEAQ (reference sequence). V lost 4 bases and J 2 bases, leaving 15 bases between the germline ends. The chain's CDR3 is CASSYPTEMTYEQYF. Here the CDR3 DNA reads TGTGCCAGCAGCTACCCGACGGAAATGACCTACGAGCAGTACTTC.

The rearrangement joins TRBV7-2 to TRBJ2-7; 7 bases line up with TRBD2. CDR3 length equals 16 residues. Looked up from germline, CDR1 is SGHTA and CDR2 is FQGNSA. Germline trimming cut 1 base from V and 2 bases from J; bases unmatched to any gene: 8. CDR3 nucleotides: TGTGCCAGCAGCTTAGACGGGGAGGGCCTTCCCTACGAGCAGTACTTC. Translation gives CASSLDGEGLPYEQYF.

J is TRBJ2-7 and V is TRBV7-6; no clear D. The CDR3 consists of 14 residues. CDR1 and CDR2 (germline): SGHVS, FNYEAQ. Trimming removed 3 bases at V and 2 bases at J, with 11 bases between. The CDR3 DNA reads as TGTGCCAGCAGCTTCTGGAAGCCCCCCTACGAGCAGTACTTC. It encodes CASSFWKPPYEQYF.

The V gene is TRBV12-5, the J gene TRBJ1-5; D is unresolved. The CDR3 sequence is 9 residues long. CDR1 is LGHNT and CDR2 is FRNRAP in the germline V gene. V lost 10 bases, J lost 11 bases, and 9 bases lay in between. The CDR3 is CAKDGTQHF. Written as DNA, the CDR3 is TGTGCTAAGGACGGGACCCAGCATTTT.

Of note for this clone: The germline gene is not matched at one end of the junction; a read error may be the cause. The chain has TRBV7-9 and TRBJ2-5; TRBD2 might be the D (6 bases). Germline CDR1 reads SEHNR; CDR2 reads FQNEAQ (reference sequence). The CDR3 sequence is 12 residues long. The CDR3 region has the DNA TGTGCCAGCAGCTTAGACGTTTCGGGGGATCACTTC. Translating gives CASSLDVSGDHF.

The chain couples TRBV19 to TRBJ2-7; D gene uncertain. V lost 3 bases and J lost 0, with 12 bases in between. CDR1 and CDR2 (germline): LNHDA, SQIVND (reference sequence). The CDR3 length is 15 residues. The CDR3 region has the DNA TGTGCCAGTAGTATCGACTCGAGGAGCTCCTACGAGCAGTACTTC. Amino acid sequence: CASSIDSRSSYEQYF.

This clone appeared once. The rearrangement joins TRBV7-9 to TRBJ1-3; the D gene is possibly TRBD1 (6 bases). Germline V CDR1 and CDR2: SEHNR, FQNEAQ (reference sequence). This CDR3 is built from 13 residues. Trimming removed 5 bases at V and 4 bases at J, with 9 bases between. Written as DNA, the CDR3 is TGTGCCAGCAGCCCCGGACAGGGAAACACCATATATTTT. Protein product: CASSPGQGNTIYF.

V is TRBV10-1 and J is TRBJ1-2; unclear D gene. From germline, CDR1 is WNHNN and CDR2 SYGVQD (reference sequence). The CDR3 spans 15 residues. Trimming took 0 bases from V and 2 from J, leaving 10 bases between them. In nucleotides, the CDR3 is TGCGCCAGCAGTGAGTCGGACGGACGAAACTATGGCTACACCTTC. This gives the protein CASSESDGRNYGYTF.

As regards this clone: The germline gene is not matched at one end of the junction; a read error may be the cause. The chain joins TRBV5-6 to TRBJ2-5; either TRBD1 or TRBD2 may supply D (5 bases each). This CDR3 comprises 13 residues. Germline V gene lookup returns CDR1 SGHDT and CDR2 YYEEEE. CDR3 nucleotides: TGTGCCAGCAGGTTGGGGGTTTCAGAGACCCAGTACTTC. Protein product: CASRLGVSETQYF.

The chain joins TRBV4-1 to TRBJ2-5, with a weak D call TRBD1 (5 bases). The CDR3 has 15 amino acids. Per germline, CDR1 MGHRA and CDR2 YSYEKL. Deletions cut 0 bases from V and 0 bases from J, with 8 bases between. This CDR3 is CASSQDRADQETQYF. The CDR3 bases are TGCGCCAGCAGCCAAGACAGGGCCGACCAAGAGACCCAGTACTTC.

As regards this clone: This sample includes further DNA sequences coding for the same CDR3. The J gene is TRBJ1-1, the V gene TRBV20-1; no clear D gene. CDR3 length equals 10 residues. Germline V gives CDR1 DFQATT, CDR2 SNEGSKA (reference sequence). Between the trimmed V and J ends, which lost 6 bases and 0 bases, there was a span of 2 bases. The DNA of the CDR3 is TGCAGTGCCTTGAACACTGAAGCTTTCTTT. This codes for CSALNTEAFF.

CDR3 sequence: CASSPSMTGSGAGELFF. In nucleotides, the CDR3 is TGTGCCAGCAGTCCCTCAATGACAGGGTCGGGGGCCGGGGAGCTGTTTTTT. This rearrangement joins TRBV27 to TRBJ2-2, with a weak D call TRBD1 (7 bases). This CDR3 has 17 amino acids. The germline CDR1 and CDR2 sequences are MNHEY and SMNVEV (reference sequence). Trimming pared 5 bases from V and 6 bases from J, leaving 22 bases between.